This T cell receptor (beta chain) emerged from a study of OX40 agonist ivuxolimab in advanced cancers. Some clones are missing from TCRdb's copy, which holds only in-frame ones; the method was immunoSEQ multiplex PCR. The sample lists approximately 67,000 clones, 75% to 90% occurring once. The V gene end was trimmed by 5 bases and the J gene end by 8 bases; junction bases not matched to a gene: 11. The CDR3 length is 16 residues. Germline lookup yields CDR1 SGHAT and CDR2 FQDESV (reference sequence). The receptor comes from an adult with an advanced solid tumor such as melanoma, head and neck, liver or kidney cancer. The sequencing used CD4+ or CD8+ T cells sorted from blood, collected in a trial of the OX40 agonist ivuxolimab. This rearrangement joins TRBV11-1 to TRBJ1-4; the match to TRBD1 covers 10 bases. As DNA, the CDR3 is TGTGCCAGCAGCACCGGGACAGGGGTCGGAAGGGAAAAACTGTTTTTT. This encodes CASSTGTGVGREKLFF.